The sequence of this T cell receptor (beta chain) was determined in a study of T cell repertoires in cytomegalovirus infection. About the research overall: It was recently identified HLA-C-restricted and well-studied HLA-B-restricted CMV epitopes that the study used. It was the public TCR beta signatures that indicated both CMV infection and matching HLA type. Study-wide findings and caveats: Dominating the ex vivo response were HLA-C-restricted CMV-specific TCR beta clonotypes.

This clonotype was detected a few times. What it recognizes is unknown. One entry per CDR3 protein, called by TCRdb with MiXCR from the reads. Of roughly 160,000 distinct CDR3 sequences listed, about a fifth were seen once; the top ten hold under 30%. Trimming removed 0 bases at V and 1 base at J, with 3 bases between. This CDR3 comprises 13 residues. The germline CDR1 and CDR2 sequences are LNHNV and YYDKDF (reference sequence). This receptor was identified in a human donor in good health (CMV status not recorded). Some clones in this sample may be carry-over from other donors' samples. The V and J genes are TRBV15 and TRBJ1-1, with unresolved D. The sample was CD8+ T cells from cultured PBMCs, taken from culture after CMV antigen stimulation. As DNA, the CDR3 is TGTGCCACCAGCAGAGACAGGAACACTGAAGCTTTCTTT. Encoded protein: CATSRDRNTEAFF.